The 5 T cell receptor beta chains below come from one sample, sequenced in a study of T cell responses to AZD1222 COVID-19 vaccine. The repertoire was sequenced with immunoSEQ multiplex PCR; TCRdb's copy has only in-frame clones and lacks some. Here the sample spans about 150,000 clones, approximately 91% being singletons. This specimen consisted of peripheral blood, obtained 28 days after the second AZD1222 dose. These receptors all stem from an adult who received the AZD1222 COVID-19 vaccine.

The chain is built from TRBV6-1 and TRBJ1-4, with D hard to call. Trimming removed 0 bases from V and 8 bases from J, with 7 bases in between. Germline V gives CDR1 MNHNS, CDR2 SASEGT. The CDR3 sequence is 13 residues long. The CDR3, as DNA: TGTGCCAGCAGTGAAGCTGGTGGGGAAAAACTGTTTTTT. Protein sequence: CASSEAGGEKLFF.

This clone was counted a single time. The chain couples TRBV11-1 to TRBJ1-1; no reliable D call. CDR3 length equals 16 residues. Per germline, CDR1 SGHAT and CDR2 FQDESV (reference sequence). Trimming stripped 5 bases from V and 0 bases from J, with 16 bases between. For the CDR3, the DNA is TGTGCCAGCAGCCCTCAGACAAGACGAATGAACACTGAAGCTTTCTTT. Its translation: CASSPQTRRMNTEAFF.

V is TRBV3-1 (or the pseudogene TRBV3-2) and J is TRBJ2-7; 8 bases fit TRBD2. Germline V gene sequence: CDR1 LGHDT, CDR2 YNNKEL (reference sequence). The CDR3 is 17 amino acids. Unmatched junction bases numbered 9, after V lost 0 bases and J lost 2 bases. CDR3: CASSQEDFAGGPYEQYF. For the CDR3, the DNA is TGTGCCAGCAGCCAAGAAGACTTTGCGGGAGGACCCTACGAGCAGTACTTC.

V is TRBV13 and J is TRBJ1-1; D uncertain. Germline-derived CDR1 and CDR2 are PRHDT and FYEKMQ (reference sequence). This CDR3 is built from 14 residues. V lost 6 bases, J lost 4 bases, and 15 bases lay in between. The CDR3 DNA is TGTGCCAGCAGGGACGGGTCTGGAGCCACTGAAGCTTTCTTT. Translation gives CASRDGSGATEAFF.

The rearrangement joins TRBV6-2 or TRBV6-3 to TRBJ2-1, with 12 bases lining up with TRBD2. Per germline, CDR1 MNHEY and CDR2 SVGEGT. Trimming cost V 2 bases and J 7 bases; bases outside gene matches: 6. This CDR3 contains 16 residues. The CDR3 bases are TGTGCCAGCAGTTACCCAACCGGGACTAGCGGGAATGAGCAGTTCTTC. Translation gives CASSYPTGTSGNEQFF.